The 22 T cell receptor beta chains presented below share a single source sample, sequenced in a study of T cell responses to AZD1222 COVID-19 vaccine. Libraries were prepared by immunoSEQ multiplex PCR; TCRdb keeps only in-frame clonotypes and omits some of them. Of about 130,000 clones listed, 80% to 90% are singletons. The sequences come from peripheral blood, collected 28 days after the second AZD1222 dose. All receptors come from an adult who received the AZD1222 COVID-19 vaccine.

This clone was observed once. V and J are TRBV7-9 and TRBJ1-1; possibly TRBD1 for D (6 bases). The CDR3 sequence is 15 residues long. CDR1 and CDR2 from the germline V gene are SEHNR and FQNEAQ (reference sequence). With 4 bases removed from V and 3 bases from J, the gap between germline ends came to 15 bases. The CDR3 sequence is CASSWAGAGDTEAFF. The CDR3 region has the DNA TGTGCCAGCAGCTGGGCAGGGGCGGGGGACACTGAAGCTTTCTTT. The whole variable domain, remainder taken from reference TRBV7-9 and TRBJ1-1, is DTGVSQNPRHKITKRGQNVTFRCDPISEHNRLYWYRQTLGQGPEFLTYFQNEAQLEKSRLLSDRFSAERPKGSFSTLEIQRTEQGDSAMYLCASSWAGAGDTEAFFGQGTRLTVV.

This chain links TRBV4-2 with TRBJ1-4; D gene ambiguous. The CDR3 covers 15 residues. Germline CDR1 is LGHNA and CDR2 is YNFKEQ. Trimming pared 1 base from V and 2 bases from J, leaving 8 bases between. CDR3 amino acids: CASSQVSGTNEKLFF. The DNA of the CDR3 is TGTGCCAGCAGCCAAGTATCGGGCACTAATGAAAAACTGTTTTTT.

This clone was seen only once. Other DNA sequences in the sample encode the same CDR3. The chain uses TRBV2 and TRBJ1-5; possible D gene TRBD1, 5 bases. Trimming cost V 4 bases and J 4 bases, with 8 bases left between them. The germline CDR1 and CDR2 sequences are SNHLY and FYNNEI. CDR3 length: 13 residues. The CDR3 nucleotides read TGTGCCAGCAGTGTGGGGGAAAATCAGCCCCAGCATTTT. This sequence encodes CASSVGENQPQHF.

The chain links TRBV18 to TRBJ1-1; D remains unclear. The CDR3 contains 13 residues. Per the germline V gene, CDR1 is KGHSH and CDR2 is LQKENI. Between the trimmed V and J ends, which lost 0 bases and 3 bases, there was a span of 5 bases. Written as DNA, the CDR3 is TGTGCCAGCTCACCACCGGCCCACACTGAAGCTTTCTTT. Translated, it gives CASSPPAHTEAFF.

V usage is TRBV15 and J usage is TRBJ2-7; D is perhaps TRBD2 (6 bases). Germline-derived CDR1 and CDR2 are LNHNV and YYDKDF (reference sequence). The V end was cut by 0 bases, the J end by 6 bases, with 15 bases between. This CDR3 has 15 amino acids. The CDR3 DNA reads TGTGCCACCAGCAGAGAGGCGGGACTGCTGCTCGAGCAGTACTTC. Protein sequence: CATSREAGLLLEQYF.

The gene calls are TRBV11-2 and TRBJ1-1, with 7 bases aligning to TRBD1. CDR3 length: 16 amino acids. The junction had 10 bases not matched to a gene; V was cut back by 5 bases and J by 1 base. CDR1 and CDR2 from the germline V gene are SGHAT and FQNNGV. The CDR3 sequence is CASSPLQTGWNTEAFF. The CDR3 DNA follows: TGTGCCAGCAGCCCTCTCCAGACAGGGTGGAACACTGAAGCTTTCTTT.

The genes are TRBV19 and TRBJ1-1; D uncertain. V was trimmed by 9 bases and J by 1 base, leaving 15 bases between them. From germline, CDR1 is LNHDA and CDR2 SQIVND (reference sequence). The CDR3 totals 14 residues. CDR3 amino acids: CASHHHSSNTEAFF. The CDR3, as DNA: TGTGCCAGCCACCACCACTCCTCGAACACTGAAGCTTTCTTT.

The J gene is TRBJ1-5, the V gene TRBV14; D gene ambiguous. This CDR3 is built from 13 residues. Between the trimmed V and J ends, which lost 4 bases and 0 bases, there was a span of 4 bases. The germline V gene encodes CDR1 SGHDN and CDR2 FVKESK. CDR3 protein: CASSRDSNQPQHF. The CDR3 DNA sequence: TGTGCCAGCAGCCGAGATAGCAATCAGCCCCAGCATTTT. Drawing the rest from reference TRBV14 and TRBJ1-5, the complete variable domain is EAGVTQFPSHSVIEKGQTVTLRCDPISGHDNLYWYRRVMGKEIKFLLHFVKESKQDESGMPNNRFLAERTGGTYSTLKVQPAELEDSGVYFCASSRDSNQPQHFGDGTRLSIL.

The chain is built from TRBV3-1 (or the pseudogene TRBV3-2) and TRBJ1-2; a possible D gene is TRBD1 (6 bases). Germline lookup yields CDR1 LGHDT and CDR2 YNNKEL (reference sequence). Trimming pared 1 base from V and 9 bases from J, leaving 21 bases between. The CDR3 is 16 amino acids. The chain's CDR3 is CASSQAPQGISSSYTF. The DNA for the CDR3 is TGTGCCAGCAGCCAAGCCCCACAGGGAATCTCGTCAAGCTACACCTTC.

The gene calls are TRBV2 and TRBJ2-5; the match to TRBD2 covers 7 bases. V lost 6 bases, J lost 6 bases, and 16 bases stayed unmatched. The germline CDR1 and CDR2 sequences are SNHLY and FYNNEI. This CDR3 spans 16 amino acids. The CDR3 spells CASSEFLAGAEKTQYF. DNA of the CDR3: TGTGCCAGCAGCGAATTTCTGGCGGGAGCGGAAAAGACCCAGTACTTC.

This clone was recorded a few times. The chain has TRBV18 and TRBJ2-3; perhaps TRBD1 as D (6 bases). Trimming removed 0 bases from V and 3 bases from J, with 10 bases in between. The length of the CDR3 is 15 residues. Germline V gene data show CDR1 as KGHSH and CDR2 as LQKENI. As DNA, the CDR3 is TGTGCCAGCTCACCACCGTTACAGGGAACAGATACGCAGTATTTT. It codes for CASSPPLQGTDTQYF.

With respect to this clone: Other nucleotide sequences in the sample specify the same CDR3. V and J are TRBV5-1 and TRBJ1-1; unclear D gene. Trimming took off 0 bases at V and 0 bases at J, with 6 bases between the two ends. The V gene's germline CDR1 is SGHRS and CDR2 YFSETQ. This CDR3 has 14 amino acids. The DNA for the CDR3 is TGCGCCAGCAGCTTGGCTCGGGTGAACACTGAAGCTTTCTTT. As protein: CASSLARVNTEAFF.

The chain couples TRBV6-6 to TRBJ2-4; 11 positions agree with TRBD2. With V trimmed by 0 bases and J by 9 bases, 7 bases remained unmatched. Germline CDR1 is MNHNY and CDR2 is SVGAGI (reference sequence). This CDR3 spans 16 amino acids. The DNA of the CDR3 is TGTGCCAGCAGTTACTCTAACGGACTAGCGGGCGGCATTCAGTACTTC. It is translated as CASSYSNGLAGGIQYF.

This chain links TRBV7-2 with TRBJ1-5, with a possible D match to TRBD1 (5 bases). The CDR3 runs 14 residues. The V and J ends lost 5 bases and 4 bases respectively, with 12 bases between them. Looked up from germline, CDR1 is SGHTA and CDR2 is FQGNSA. In nucleotides, the CDR3 is TGTGCCAGCAGCCCCCAATGGGGGAATCAGCCCCAGCATTTT. Protein product: CASSPQWGNQPQHF. Looking up the rest from reference TRBV7-2 and TRBJ1-5 gives the full variable domain: GAGVSQSPSNKVTEKGKDVELRCDPISGHTALYWYRQSLGQGLEFLIYFQGNSAPDKSGLPSDRFSAERTGGSVSTLTIQRTQQEDSAVYLCASSPQWGNQPQHFGDGTRLSIL.

V and J are TRBV7-2 and TRBJ1-6; 7 nucleotides align to TRBD1. This CDR3 spans 15 amino acids. The junction had 9 bases not matched to a gene; V was cut back by 4 bases and J by 9 bases. The V gene's germline CDR1 is SGHTA and CDR2 FQGNSA. The CDR3 loop is CASSSLQGLPSPLHF. CDR3 DNA: TGTGCCAGCAGCTCGCTACAGGGGTTACCTTCACCCCTCCACTTT.

For the CDR3, the DNA is TGTGCCTTAGGACAGGTTATTGGGTACGAGCAGTACTTC. Translating gives CALGQVIGYEQYF. This chain connects TRBV30 to TRBJ2-7; 7 positions match TRBD1. CDR1 and CDR2 (germline): GTSNPN, SVGIG (reference sequence). The length of the CDR3 is 13 residues. V lost 7 bases to trimming and J lost 4 bases; unmatched junction nucleotides: 10.

The rearrangement uses TRBV5-6 and TRBJ1-2; D unclear. Between the trimmed V and J ends, which lost 1 base and 8 bases, there was a span of 6 bases. Per the germline V gene, CDR1 is SGHDT and CDR2 is YYEEEE. This CDR3 region has 11 residues. The CDR3 nucleotides read TGTGCCAGCAGCTTGAGGGTCGGCTACACCTTC. Its translation is CASSLRVGYTF.

This chain connects TRBV2 to TRBJ2-5; TRBD1 matches 8 bases. This CDR3 has 12 amino acids. V gave up 8 bases and J gave up 4 bases; unmatched junction bases: 3. Germline-derived CDR1 and CDR2 are SNHLY and FYNNEI. CDR3 sequence: CASADRAETQYF. The DNA of the CDR3 is TGTGCCAGCGCGGACAGGGCAGAGACCCAGTACTTC.

The J gene is TRBJ2-7, the V gene TRBV7-9; TRBD2 agrees at 9 bases. In germline, CDR1 is SEHNR, CDR2 FQNEAQ (reference sequence). The CDR3 runs 15 residues. Germline trimming cut 1 base from V and 6 bases from J; bases unmatched to any gene: 7. The CDR3 spells CASSLGFSGGGEQYF. Written as DNA, the CDR3 is TGTGCCAGCAGCTTAGGCTTTAGCGGGGGTGGCGAGCAGTACTTC.

As DNA, the CDR3 is TGCGCCAGCAGCCGGAGACAGGTGCCGAACACTGAAGCTTTCTTT. Translation gives CASSRRQVPNTEAFF. The rearrangement links TRBV4-1 to TRBJ1-1; TRBD1 is a possible D gene (6 bases). The CDR3 extends over 15 amino acids. Germline-derived CDR1 and CDR2 are MGHRA and YSYEKL. The V and J ends lost 4 bases and 1 base respectively, with 13 bases between them.

Comments on this clone: Other nucleotide sequences in the sample specify the same CDR3. This chain joins TRBV12-3 or TRBV12-4 and TRBJ1-1; D not resolved. Deletions cut 6 bases from V and 1 base from J, with 9 bases between. The CDR3 spans 13 residues. The CDR3 reads CASSRRQNTEAFF. DNA for the CDR3: TGTGCCAGCAGCCGTCGACAGAACACTGAAGCTTTCTTT.

The genes are TRBV7-8 and TRBJ2-1; 7 positions agree with TRBD2. The CDR3 length is 12 residues. J lost 10 bases, V lost 5 bases, and 5 bases had no gene match. Germline CDR1 SGHVS, CDR2 FQNEAQ. CDR3 coding DNA: TGTGCCAGCAGCCTGACTAGCAGCGAGCAGTTCTTC. It yields the protein CASSLTSSEQFF.